The 24 T cell receptor beta chains given below trace back to one sample, sequenced in a study of blood T cell repertoires in COVID-19. Libraries were prepared by immunoSEQ multiplex PCR; TCRdb keeps only in-frame clonotypes and omits some of them. The sample lists more than 85,000 clones, around 86% occurring once. Sequenced sample: peripheral blood. All receptors come from a man aged 45-60 years with active or convalescent COVID-19.

The V and J genes are TRBV7-7 and TRBJ2-1; TRBD2 matches 8 bases. CDR1 is SSHAT and CDR2 is FNYEAQ in the germline V gene (reference sequence). Trimming cost V 1 base and J 5 bases; bases outside gene matches: 4. The CDR3 consists of 15 residues. The CDR3 nucleotides are TGTGCCAGCAGCTTAGACGGGGGGGTAGACAATGAGCAGTTCTTC. As protein: CASSLDGGVDNEQFF.

This clone was seen only once. The chain carries TRBV24-1 and TRBJ2-1, with 8 bases fitting TRBD2. Trimming at V came to 7 bases and at J to 5 bases, leaving 6 bases not matched to a gene. Germline V gene lookup returns CDR1 KGHDR and CDR2 SFDVKD. The CDR3 length is 14 residues. The CDR3 nucleotides read TGTGCCACCAGGACGGGACTAGGCGACAATGAGCAGTTCTTC. This gives the protein CATRTGLGDNEQFF.

The chain has TRBV5-1 and TRBJ1-2, with TRBD1 identical over 8 bases. This CDR3 has 14 amino acids. Trimming cost V 0 bases and J 6 bases; bases outside gene matches: 4. Germline loops: CDR1 SGHRS, CDR2 YFSETQ. CDR3 nucleotides: TGCGCCAGCAGCTTGGGCAGGGGGCTTGATGGCTACACCTTC. Protein product: CASSLGRGLDGYTF.

The chain is built from TRBV3-1 (or the pseudogene TRBV3-2) and TRBJ1-6; TRBD1 matches at 8 bases. The CDR3 sequence is 16 residues long. V lost 1 base, J lost 8 bases, and 7 bases stayed unmatched. Germline CDR1 is LGHDT and CDR2 is YNNKEL (reference sequence). The CDR3 sequence: CASSQASGGIYSPLHF. For the CDR3, the DNA is TGTGCCAGCAGCCAAGCGTCAGGGGGCATATATTCACCCCTCCACTTT.

The rearrangement joins TRBV9 to TRBJ1-2; the match to TRBD1 covers 7 bases. Germline CDR1 SGDLS, CDR2 YYNGEE. This CDR3 is 15 amino acids long. V was pared by 0 bases and J by 3 bases, with 5 bases of the junction left unmatched. The CDR3: CASSVGQGFYYGYTF. The CDR3 DNA follows: TGTGCCAGCAGCGTAGGACAGGGATTTTACTATGGCTACACCTTC.

The V and J genes are TRBV7-2 and TRBJ2-3, with TRBD2 matching over 13 bases. Germline trimming cut 4 bases from V and 2 bases from J; bases unmatched to any gene: 3. The CDR3 is 16 amino acids. The germline V gene has CDR1 SGHTA and CDR2 FQGNSA. CDR3 sequence reads: CASSSGTSGATDTQYF. The DNA of the CDR3 is TGTGCCAGCAGCTCAGGGACTAGCGGGGCCACAGATACGCAGTATTTT.

The rearrangement links TRBV30 to TRBJ2-3; 9 nucleotides line up with TRBD2. The junction had 6 bases not matched to a gene; V was cut back by 4 bases and J by 1 base. This CDR3 has 15 amino acids. CDR1 is GTSNPN, CDR2 SVGIG, per germline (reference sequence). DNA for the CDR3: TGTGCCTGGATGTATGGCGGGGGGGGCACAGATACGCAGTATTTT. Translation gives CAWMYGGGGTDTQYF.

The chain carries TRBV2 and TRBJ2-1; 8 bases match TRBD2. Per germline, CDR1 SNHLY and CDR2 FYNNEI. There are 15 residues in the CDR3. Trimming at V came to 6 bases and at J to 2 bases, leaving 6 bases not matched to a gene. The CDR3 spells CASSQAGVTYNEQFF. CDR3 nucleotide sequence: TGTGCCAGCAGCCAAGCGGGGGTTACCTACAATGAGCAGTTCTTC.

The chain has TRBV7-9 and TRBJ1-2; D may be TRBD1 (6 bases). Germline CDR1 and CDR2: SEHNR and FQNEAQ (reference sequence). V was cut by 9 bases and J by 3 bases, with 17 bases left in between. There are 14 residues in the CDR3. The CDR3 loop reads CASSKGGQDYGYTF. As DNA, the CDR3 is TGTGCCAGTAGCAAGGGGGGGCAGGACTATGGCTACACCTTC.

The chain links TRBV28 to TRBJ2-2, with 7 bases that match TRBD1. The length of the CDR3 is 17 residues. Germline CDR1 MDHEN, CDR2 SYDVKM. V was pared by 5 bases and J by 1 base, with 10 bases of the junction left unmatched. CDR3 sequence (DNA): TGTGCCAGCAGTGCTTTTTTACACAGGGGGAACACCGGGGAGCTGTTTTTT. This encodes CASSAFLHRGNTGELFF.

The V call is TRBV7-7, the J call TRBJ1-4; tentatively, D is TRBD1 (5 bases). The V and J ends lost 4 bases and 4 bases respectively, with 13 bases between them. The CDR3 is 15 amino acids. Germline CDR1 is SSHAT and CDR2 is FNYEAQ (reference sequence). Written as DNA, the CDR3 is TGTGCCAGCAGCTCCCTGGGACTTCTTAATGAAAAACTGTTTTTT. Translating gives CASSSLGLLNEKLFF. Full variable domain (remainder filled in from reference TRBV7-7 and TRBJ1-4): GAGVSQSPRYKVTKRGQDVTLRCDPISSHATLYWYQQALGQGPEFLTYFNYEAQPDKSGLPSDRFSAERPEGSISTLTIQRTEQRDSAMYRCASSSLGLLNEKLFFGSGTQLSVL.

This clone has only one observation. The genes are TRBV11-2 and TRBJ2-5; 7 bases are shared with TRBD1. V lost 4 bases, J lost 3 bases, and 2 bases stayed unmatched. Germline values: CDR1 SGHAT, CDR2 FQNNGV. This CDR3 has 13 amino acids. CDR3 sequence: CASSSGTEETQYF. Written as DNA, the CDR3 is TGTGCCAGCAGCTCCGGGACAGAAGAGACCCAGTACTTC.

This chain uses TRBV6-5 with TRBJ2-7, with 7 bases matching TRBD1. There are 13 residues in the CDR3. The ends lost 6 bases at V and 6 bases at J; junction bases unmatched: 8. Germline CDR1 is MNHEY and CDR2 is SVGAGI. The CDR3 protein is CASSDRVRGEQYV. The CDR3 DNA is TGTGCCAGCAGCGACAGGGTGAGAGGCGAGCAGTACGTC.

With regard to this clone: One end of the junction fails to match germline, which may point to a read error. Different DNA sequences within this sample yield the same CDR3. This chain links TRBV28 with TRBJ1-1, with 8 bases fitting TRBD1. Germline CDR1 is MDHEN and CDR2 is SYDVKM. There are 17 residues in the CDR3. CDR3 nucleotides: TGTGCTAGCAGTTTATTTGACAGGGGCTGGAAAAACACTGAAGCTTTCTTT. Its protein product is CASSLFDRGWKNTEAFF.

This sequence joins TRBV12-3 or TRBV12-4 and TRBJ1-5, with D possibly matching TRBD1 (6 bases). The V and J ends lost 1 base and 6 bases respectively, with 7 bases between them. The CDR3 consists of 13 residues. The CDR3 here is CASSLGGPQPQHF. The CDR3 DNA reads TGTGCCAGCAGTTTAGGGGGGCCTCAGCCCCAGCATTTT.

V is TRBV15 and J is TRBJ2-1, with D maybe TRBD1 (6 bases). CDR3 length: 14 amino acids. Germline assignment: CDR1 LNHNV and CDR2 YYDKDF (reference sequence). The V end was cut by 0 bases, the J end by 9 bases, with 12 bases between. CDR3 DNA: TGTGCCACCAGCAGAGATAATGGGGGCAGTGAGCAGTTCTTC. Amino acids: CATSRDNGGSEQFF.

This rearrangement joins TRBV28 to TRBJ1-1, with 7 bases that match TRBD1. V gave up 6 bases and J gave up 4 bases; unmatched junction bases: 8. CDR3 length: 14 residues. In germline, CDR1 is MDHEN, CDR2 SYDVKM. The CDR3 DNA reads as TGTGCCAGCAGCCGAGACAGGGTGTTCACTGAAGCTTTCTTT. This codes for CASSRDRVFTEAFF.

V usage is TRBV28 and J usage is TRBJ1-5, with D possibly being TRBD1 (5 bases). The CDR3 length is 13 residues. The V gene lost 6 bases and the J gene lost 6 bases, with 12 bases spanning the gap. Looked up from germline, CDR1 is MDHEN and CDR2 is SYDVKM. The CDR3 DNA sequence: TGTGCCAGCAGGATATCAGGGATTCAGCCCCAGCATTTT. Translated, it gives CASRISGIQPQHF. Looking up the rest from reference TRBV28 and TRBJ1-5 gives the full variable domain: DVKVTQSSRYLVKRTGEKVFLECVQDMDHENMFWYRQDPGLGLRLIYFSYDVKMKEKGDIPEGYSVSREKKERFSLILESASTNQTSMYLCASRISGIQPQHFGDGTRLSIL.

The genes are TRBV7-9 and TRBJ2-3; 8 bases fit TRBD2. CDR1 is SEHNR and CDR2 is FQNEAQ in the germline V gene (reference sequence). CDR3 length equals 16 residues. V lost 2 bases to trimming and J lost 0 bases; unmatched junction nucleotides: 4. As DNA, the CDR3 is TGTGCCAGCAGCTTAAGTTTAGCGGGGAGCACAGATACGCAGTATTTT. The encoded protein is CASSLSLAGSTDTQYF.

The chain couples TRBV7-8 to TRBJ2-7; 7 positions match TRBD1. This CDR3 has 14 amino acids. Per germline, CDR1 SGHVS and CDR2 FQNEAQ. The ends lost 5 bases at V and 5 bases at J; junction bases unmatched: 9. The CDR3 is CASSIDRERNEQYF. The CDR3 DNA sequence: TGTGCCAGCAGCATAGACAGGGAACGAAACGAGCAGTACTTC.

The genes are TRBV21-1 and TRBJ1-2. TRBV21-1 is termed a pseudogene. The CDR3 has 17 residues. Written as DNA, the CDR3 is TGTGCCAGCAGCAAAGCCCCGGGACCCCGGAGGGTCTATGGCTACACCTTC. It encodes CASSKAPGPRRVYGYTF.

This sequence joins TRBV6-5 and TRBJ1-1; 7 bases match TRBD1. CDR1 is MNHEY, CDR2 SVGAGI, per germline. The CDR3 sequence is 14 residues long. V lost 7 bases to trimming and J lost 1 base; unmatched junction nucleotides: 6. The CDR3 region has the DNA TGTGCCAGCAATTTGTACAGGGGGAACACTGAAGCTTTCTTT. Its protein product is CASNLYRGNTEAFF.

The chain recombines TRBV24-1 with TRBJ1-1; D is possibly TRBD1 (6 bases). V lost 3 bases and J 3 bases, leaving 13 bases between the germline ends. CDR3 size: 15 residues. Germline V gene data show CDR1 as KGHDR and CDR2 as SFDVKD. DNA of the CDR3: TGTGCCACCAGTGATACGTCCACAGGGTACACTGAAGCTTTCTTT. Translating gives CATSDTSTGYTEAFF.

The V and J genes are TRBV3-1 (or the pseudogene TRBV3-2) and TRBJ1-4, with 10 positions matching TRBD1. V dropped 5 bases and J dropped 3; count of bases not matched to a gene: 9. This CDR3 has 17 amino acids. Germline values: CDR1 LGHDT, CDR2 YNNKEL (reference sequence). This chain's CDR3 is CASSDSTGGEANEKLFF. CDR3 nucleotide sequence: TGTGCCAGCAGCGATTCGACAGGGGGCGAGGCTAATGAAAAACTGTTTTTT.